The present entry profiles one T cell receptor (beta chain) with its context. The repertoire was sequenced with immunoSEQ multiplex PCR; TCRdb's copy has only in-frame clones and lacks some. In the table there are 150,000 to 200,000 clones, around 86% of which are singletons. This CDR3 is built from 17 residues. The germline CDR1 and CDR2 sequences are SNHLY and FYNNEI. V shed 2 bases and J 2 bases; nucleotides not matched to a gene: 7. The sample is drawn from a study of T cell responses to AZD1222 COVID-19 vaccine. V and J are TRBV2 and TRBJ2-3; TRBD2 matches at 10 bases. The specimen comprised peripheral blood, sampled on day 0 of MenACWY control vaccination. The TCR sequence derives from an adult in good health. CDR3: CASSERGTSVFTDTQYF. Written as DNA, the CDR3 is TGTGCCAGCAGTGAAAGGGGGACTAGCGTATTCACAGATACGCAGTATTTT. Combining the CDR3 with reference TRBV2 and TRBJ2-3 gives the whole variable domain EPEVTQTPSHQVTQMGQEVILRCVPISNHLYFYWYRQILGQKVEFLVSFYNNEISEKSEIFDDQFSVERPDGSNFTLKIRSTKLEDSAMYFCASSERGTSVFTDTQYFGPGTRLTVL.